Included here is one T cell receptor (beta chain) sequence, with context. This entry comes from a study of blood T cell repertoires in COVID-19. Across the whole study: There were acute and convalescent COVID-19 samples, and they came from the United States, Italy and Spain.

Sequencing used immunoSEQ multiplex PCR; TCRdb keeps in-frame clones, though not all of them. The data contain hundreds of thousands of clones, 85% to 90% of them singletons. The CDR3 runs 11 residues. Per the germline V gene, CDR1 is MDHEN and CDR2 is SYDVKM. V gave up 1 base and J gave up 14 bases, with 6 bases separating them. Participants came from some 26 US areas, aged about 18 to 100 years. Participants were placed into cohorts based on the clinical history they reported. The sequenced material came from PBMCs or T cells enriched from blood (not recorded which). This TCR was recovered from a man aged 35 to 55 who had recovered from COVID-19. The chain combines TRBV28 with TRBJ1-6; D uncertain. CDR3 residues: CASSLFGALHF. Here the CDR3 DNA reads TGTGCCAGCAGTTTATTCGGAGCCCTCCACTTT.